Detailed here is one T cell receptor (beta chain). The data derive from a study of blood T cell repertoires in COVID-19. Overall study: Material from acute and convalescent COVID-19 was sourced from the United States, Italy and Spain. The cDNA or gDNA used as material had been derived from T cells, B-cell-depleted T cells, or PBMCs.

This CDR3 region has 17 residues. Trimming stripped 2 bases from V and 5 bases from J, with 22 bases between. Germline V gene lookup returns CDR1 SGHDT and CDR2 YYEEEE. Original processing methods: It was from reference gene primer amplification that nucleated cell counts were estimated. The data were produced by immunoSEQ multiplex PCR, yet TCRdb's version contains in-frame clones alone and is incomplete. Clone size and V and J calls were adopted from that table, with D and trimming inferred from the DNA. This table holds approximately 120,000 clones, around 82% found once. The rearrangement links TRBV5-6 to TRBJ1-1; maybe TRBD1 (6 bases). This sequence was found in a man older than 75 with active or convalescent COVID-19. The sample was peripheral blood. Here the CDR3 reads CASSFSGGRWAPTEAFF. The CDR3 coding sequence is TGTGCCAGCAGCTTCTCGGGGGGCCGGTGGGCTCCTACTGAAGCTTTCTTT.